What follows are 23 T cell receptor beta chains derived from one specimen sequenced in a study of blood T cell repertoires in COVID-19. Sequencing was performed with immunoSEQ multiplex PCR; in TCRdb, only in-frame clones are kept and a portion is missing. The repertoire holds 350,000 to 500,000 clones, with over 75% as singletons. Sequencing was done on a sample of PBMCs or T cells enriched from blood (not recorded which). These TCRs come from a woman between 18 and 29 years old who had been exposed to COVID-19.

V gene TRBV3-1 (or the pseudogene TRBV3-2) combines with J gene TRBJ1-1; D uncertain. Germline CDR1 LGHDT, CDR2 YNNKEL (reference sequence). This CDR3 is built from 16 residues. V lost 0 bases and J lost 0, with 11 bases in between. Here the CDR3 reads CASSQEAVNLNTEAFF. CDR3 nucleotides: TGTGCCAGCAGCCAAGAAGCGGTAAATTTGAACACTGAAGCTTTCTTT.

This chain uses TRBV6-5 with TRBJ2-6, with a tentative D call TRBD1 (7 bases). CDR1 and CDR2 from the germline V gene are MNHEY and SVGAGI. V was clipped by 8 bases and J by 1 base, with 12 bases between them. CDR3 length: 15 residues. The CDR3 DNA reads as TGTGCCAGCCAACCAGGGGGGTCTGGGGCCAACGTCCTGACTTTC. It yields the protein CASQPGGSGANVLTF.

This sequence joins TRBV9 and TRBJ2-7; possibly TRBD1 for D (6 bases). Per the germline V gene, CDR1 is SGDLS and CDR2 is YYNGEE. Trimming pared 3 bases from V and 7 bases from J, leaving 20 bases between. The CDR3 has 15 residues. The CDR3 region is CASSGSGASTGEQYF. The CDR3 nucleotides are TGTGCCAGCAGCGGATCAGGGGCCTCTACTGGGGAGCAGTACTTC. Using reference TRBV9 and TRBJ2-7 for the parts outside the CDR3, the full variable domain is DSGVTQTPKHLITATGQRVTLRCSPRSGDLSVYWYQQSLDQGLQFLIQYYNGEERAKGNILERFSAQQFPDLHSELNLSSLELGDSALYFCASSGSGASTGEQYFGPGTRLTVT.

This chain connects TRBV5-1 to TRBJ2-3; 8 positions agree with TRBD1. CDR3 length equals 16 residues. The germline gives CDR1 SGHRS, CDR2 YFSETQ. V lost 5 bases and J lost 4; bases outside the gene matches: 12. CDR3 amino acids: CASRQAGGAGPDTQYF. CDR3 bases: TGCGCCAGCAGACAAGCAGGGGGCGCGGGGCCAGATACGCAGTATTTT.

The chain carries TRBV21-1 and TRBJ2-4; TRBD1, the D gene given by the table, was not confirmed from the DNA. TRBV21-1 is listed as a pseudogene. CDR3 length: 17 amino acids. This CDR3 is CARSLTGTGGDRGIQYF. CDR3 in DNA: TGTGCCAGATCCCTGACTGGGACAGGGGGCGATAGGGGCATTCAGTACTTC.

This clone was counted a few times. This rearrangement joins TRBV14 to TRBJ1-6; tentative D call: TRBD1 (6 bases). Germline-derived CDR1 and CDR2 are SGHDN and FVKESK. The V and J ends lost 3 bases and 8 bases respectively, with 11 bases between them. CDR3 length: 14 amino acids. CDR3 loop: CASSQQGRDSPLHF. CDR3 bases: TGTGCCAGCAGCCAGCAGGGGAGGGATTCACCCCTCCACTTT.

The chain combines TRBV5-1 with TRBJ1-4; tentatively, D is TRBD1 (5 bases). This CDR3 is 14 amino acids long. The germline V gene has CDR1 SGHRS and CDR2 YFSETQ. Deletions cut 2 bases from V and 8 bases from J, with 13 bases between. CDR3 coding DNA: TGCGCCAGCAGCTTCGGACAACTACGGGAAAAACTGTTTTTT. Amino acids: CASSFGQLREKLFF. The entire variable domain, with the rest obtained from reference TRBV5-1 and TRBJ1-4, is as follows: KAGVTQTPRYLIKTRGQQVTLSCSPISGHRSVSWYQQTPGQGLQFLFEYFSETQRNKGNFPGRFSGRQFSNSRSEMNVSTLELGDSALYLCASSFGQLREKLFFGSGTQLSVL.

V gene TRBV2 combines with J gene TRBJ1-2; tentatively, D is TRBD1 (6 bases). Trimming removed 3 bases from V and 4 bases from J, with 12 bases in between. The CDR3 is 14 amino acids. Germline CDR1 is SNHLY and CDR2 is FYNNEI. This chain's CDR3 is CASSDLGQSYGYTF. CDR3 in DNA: TGTGCCAGCAGTGATTTAGGACAGTCCTATGGCTACACCTTC.

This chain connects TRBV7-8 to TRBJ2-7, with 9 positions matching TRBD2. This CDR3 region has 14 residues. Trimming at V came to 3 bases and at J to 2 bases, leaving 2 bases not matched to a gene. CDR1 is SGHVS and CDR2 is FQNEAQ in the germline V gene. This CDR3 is CASSLTSGPYEQYF. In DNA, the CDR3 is TGTGCCAGCAGCTTGACTAGCGGACCCTACGAGCAGTACTTC.

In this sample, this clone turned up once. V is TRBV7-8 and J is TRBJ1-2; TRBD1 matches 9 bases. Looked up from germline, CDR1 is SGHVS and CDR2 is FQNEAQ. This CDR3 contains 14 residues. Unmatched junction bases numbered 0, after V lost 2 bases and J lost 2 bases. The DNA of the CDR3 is TGTGCCAGCAGCTTAACAGGGGGCAACTATGGCTACACCTTC. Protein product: CASSLTGGNYGYTF.

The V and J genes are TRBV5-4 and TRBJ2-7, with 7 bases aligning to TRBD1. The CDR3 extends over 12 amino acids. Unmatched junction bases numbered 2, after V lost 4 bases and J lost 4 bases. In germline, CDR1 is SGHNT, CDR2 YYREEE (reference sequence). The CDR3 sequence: CASSLQGYEQYF. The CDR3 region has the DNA TGTGCCAGCAGCCTACAGGGGTACGAGCAGTACTTC.

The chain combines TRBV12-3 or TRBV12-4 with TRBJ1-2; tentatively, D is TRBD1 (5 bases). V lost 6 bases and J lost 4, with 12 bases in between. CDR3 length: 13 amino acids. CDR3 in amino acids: CASRDWTRYGYTF. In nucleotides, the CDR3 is TGTGCCAGCAGAGATTGGACACGCTATGGCTACACCTTC.

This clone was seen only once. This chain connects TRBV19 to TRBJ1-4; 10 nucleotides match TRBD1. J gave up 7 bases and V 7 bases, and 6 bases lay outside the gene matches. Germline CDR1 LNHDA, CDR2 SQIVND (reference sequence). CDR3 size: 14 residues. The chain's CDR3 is CASTSDRGSEKLFF. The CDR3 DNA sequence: TGTGCCAGTACCTCGGACAGGGGGAGTGAAAAACTGTTTTTT.

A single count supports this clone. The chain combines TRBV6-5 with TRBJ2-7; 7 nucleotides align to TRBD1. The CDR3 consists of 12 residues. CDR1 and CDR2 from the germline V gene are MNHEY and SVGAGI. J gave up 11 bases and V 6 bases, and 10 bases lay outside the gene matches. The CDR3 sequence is CASSDRVTGKYF. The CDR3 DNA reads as TGTGCCAGCAGCGACAGGGTCACAGGGAAGTACTTC.

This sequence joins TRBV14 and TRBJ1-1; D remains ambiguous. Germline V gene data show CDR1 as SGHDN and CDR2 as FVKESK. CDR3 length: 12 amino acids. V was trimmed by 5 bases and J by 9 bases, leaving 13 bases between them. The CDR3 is CASSLTGWQAFF. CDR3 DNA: TGTGCCAGCAGCTTAACCGGGTGGCAAGCTTTCTTT.

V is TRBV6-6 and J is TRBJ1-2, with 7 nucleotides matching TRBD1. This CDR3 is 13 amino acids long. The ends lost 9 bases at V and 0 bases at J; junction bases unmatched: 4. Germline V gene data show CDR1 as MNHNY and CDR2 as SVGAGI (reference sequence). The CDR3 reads CASSGGANYGYTF. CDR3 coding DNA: TGTGCCAGTTCAGGGGGTGCTAACTATGGCTACACCTTC.

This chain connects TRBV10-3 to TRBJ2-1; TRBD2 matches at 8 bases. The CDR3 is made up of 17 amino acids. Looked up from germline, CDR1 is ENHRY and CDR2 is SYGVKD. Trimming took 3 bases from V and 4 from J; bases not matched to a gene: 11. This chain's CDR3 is CAISDETSGGAYNEQFF. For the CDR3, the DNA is TGTGCCATCAGTGATGAGACGAGCGGGGGTGCTTACAATGAGCAGTTCTTC.

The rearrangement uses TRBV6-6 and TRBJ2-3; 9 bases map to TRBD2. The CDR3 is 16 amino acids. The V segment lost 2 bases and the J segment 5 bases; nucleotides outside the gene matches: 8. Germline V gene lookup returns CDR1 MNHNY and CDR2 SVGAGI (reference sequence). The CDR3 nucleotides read TGTGCCAGCAGTTACACAGGGCGCGGGAGGGGAGATACGCAGTATTTT. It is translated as CASSYTGRGRGDTQYF.

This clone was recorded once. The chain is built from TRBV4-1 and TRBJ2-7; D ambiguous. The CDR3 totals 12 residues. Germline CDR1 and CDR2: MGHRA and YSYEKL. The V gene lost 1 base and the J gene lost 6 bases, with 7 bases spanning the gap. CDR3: CASSQGAGEQYF. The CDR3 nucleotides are TGCGCCAGCAGCCAAGGGGCCGGCGAGCAGTACTTC.

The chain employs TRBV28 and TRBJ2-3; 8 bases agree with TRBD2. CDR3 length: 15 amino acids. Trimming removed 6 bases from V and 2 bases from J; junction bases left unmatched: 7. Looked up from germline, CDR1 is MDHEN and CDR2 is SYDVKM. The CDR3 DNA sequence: TGTGCCAGCAGGCTACTAGCGGCGAACACAGATACGCAGTATTTT. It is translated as CASRLLAANTDTQYF.

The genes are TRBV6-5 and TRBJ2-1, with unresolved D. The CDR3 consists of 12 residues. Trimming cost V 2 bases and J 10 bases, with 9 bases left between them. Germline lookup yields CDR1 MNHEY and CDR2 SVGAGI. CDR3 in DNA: TGTGCCAGCAGTTACCGTGCCGGGGAGCAGTTCTTC. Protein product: CASSYRAGEQFF.

The CDR3, as DNA: TGTGCCAGCAGCTCGGGACTAGCGGGGGAGGTTGGGTTCTTC. Translating gives CASSSGLAGEVGFF. The rearrangement links TRBV7-2 to TRBJ2-1; 14 bases line up with TRBD2. Trimming at V came to 4 bases and at J to 15 bases, leaving 8 bases not matched to a gene. The CDR3 is 14 residues long. Germline CDR1 reads SGHTA; CDR2 reads FQGNSA.

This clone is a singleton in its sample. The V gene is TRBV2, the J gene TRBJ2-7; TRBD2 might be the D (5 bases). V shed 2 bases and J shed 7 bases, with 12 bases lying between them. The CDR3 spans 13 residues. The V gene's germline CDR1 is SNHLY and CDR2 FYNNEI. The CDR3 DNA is TGTGCCAGCAGTGAATTGAGGGTTGGGGAGCAGTACTTC. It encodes CASSELRVGEQYF. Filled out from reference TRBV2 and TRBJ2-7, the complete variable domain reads EPEVTQTPSHQVTQMGQEVILRCVPISNHLYFYWYRQILGQKVEFLVSFYNNEISEKSEIFDDQFSVERPDGSNFTLKIRSTKLEDSAMYFCASSELRVGEQYFGPGTRLTVT.